The 25 T cell receptor beta chains given below trace back to one sample, sequenced in a study of glioma-infiltrating T cells after dendritic cell vaccination. Produced via immunoSEQ multiplex PCR; TCRdb's table is partial and in-frame only. Counted here are 49,000 or so clones, 85% occurring once; the ten biggest clones make up 9.5% to 12%. Sequencing was performed on blood, taken before dendritic cell vaccination. All receptors come from a human donor with glioblastoma.

The genes are TRBV4-2 and TRBJ2-5, with D possibly TRBD1 on 5 matching bases. Germline V gene lookup returns CDR1 LGHNA and CDR2 YNFKEQ. CDR3 size: 13 residues. Trimming removed 5 bases from V and 2 bases from J, with 9 bases in between. The CDR3 protein is CASSWGYQETQYF. The CDR3 DNA reads TGTGCCAGCAGCTGGGGCTATCAAGAGACCCAGTACTTC.

Relative to its sample, this clone is medium-sized. CDR3 loop: CASSATGTDGNTIYF. CDR3 DNA sequence: TGTGCCAGCAGCGCAACCGGGACAGATGGAAACACCATATATTTT. The chain combines TRBV9 with TRBJ1-3; 7 bases are a match to TRBD1. This CDR3 spans 15 amino acids. V shed 3 bases, J shed 3 bases, and the junction held 6 bases outside the gene matches. The germline V gene encodes CDR1 SGDLS and CDR2 YYNGEE.

The gene calls are TRBV6-1 and TRBJ2-2; D is possibly TRBD2 (7 bases). The CDR3 is 16 amino acids. Germline CDR1 and CDR2: MNHNS and SASEGT. The ends were cut back, 0 bases at V and 3 bases at J, with 11 bases in the middle. The CDR3 reads CASSEAGGRYTGELFF. Written as DNA, the CDR3 is TGTGCCAGCAGTGAAGCGGGGGGGCGGTACACCGGGGAGCTGTTTTTT.

J is TRBJ1-4 and V is TRBV11-1; 7 bases fit TRBD1. The ends lost 4 bases at V and 5 bases at J; junction bases unmatched: 7. Germline CDR1 SGHAT, CDR2 FQDESV (reference sequence). This CDR3 has 15 residues. This chain's CDR3 is CASSYRTGPNEKLFF. The CDR3 DNA sequence: TGTGCCAGCAGCTACCGGACAGGACCGAATGAAAAACTGTTTTTT.

This rearrangement joins TRBV5-1 to TRBJ1-1; possibly TRBD1 for D (6 bases). Per germline, CDR1 SGHRS and CDR2 YFSETQ. Between the trimmed V and J ends, which lost 6 bases and 0 bases, there was a span of 15 bases. This CDR3 is built from 15 residues. The chain's CDR3 is CASIGRSGVNTEAFF. Written as DNA, the CDR3 is TGCGCCAGCATCGGGAGGTCAGGGGTGAACACTGAAGCTTTCTTT.

The rearrangement uses TRBV19 and TRBJ1-3; D gene uncertain. CDR1 LNHDA and CDR2 SQIVND come from the germline V gene (reference sequence). This CDR3 has 14 residues. Trimming removed 8 bases from V and 4 bases from J, with 15 bases in between. CDR3 DNA sequence: TGTGCCAGTCAGTATTCAGCGGCAGGAAACACCATATATTTT. Translation: CASQYSAAGNTIYF.

The chain recombines TRBV7-9 with TRBJ2-7; D may be TRBD1 (6 bases). Germline V gene sequence: CDR1 SEHNR, CDR2 FQNEAQ (reference sequence). V lost 8 bases to trimming and J lost 2 bases, with 19 bases between them. The CDR3 loop spans 15 amino acids. The CDR3 DNA follows: TGTGCCAGCGGGCCAATCGGACAGTCCCCCTACGAGCAGTACTTC. Translating gives CASGPIGQSPYEQYF.

This clone was seen more than once but under ten times. V is TRBV6-6 and J is TRBJ2-1; the match to TRBD2 covers 7 bases. The V gene end was trimmed by 7 bases and the J gene end by 1 base; junction bases not matched to a gene: 4. Germline loops: CDR1 MNHNY, CDR2 SVGAGI (reference sequence). The CDR3 spans 14 residues. In nucleotides, the CDR3 is TGTGCCAGCAAGGCGGGGGAGTCCTACAATGAGCAGTTCTTC. The encoded protein is CASKAGESYNEQFF.

The CDR3 DNA reads as TGCGCCAGCAGCGTGGGACTAGCGGGAGTAACCGGGGAGCTGTTTTTT. Amino acids: CASSVGLAGVTGELFF. This chain links TRBV5-1 with TRBJ2-2; 14 bases map to TRBD2. Germline CDR1 and CDR2: SGHRS and YFSETQ. This CDR3 has 16 residues. The V and J ends lost 4 bases and 5 bases, in that order; junction bases with no gene match: 4.

The CDR3 spells CASSPALTSGSSETQYF. The CDR3 DNA reads TGCGCCAGCAGCCCGGCCCTGACTAGCGGGTCTAGCGAGACCCAGTACTTC. This chain connects TRBV5-1 to TRBJ2-5, with TRBD2 matching 10 bases. V gave up 4 bases and J gave up 5 bases; unmatched junction bases: 14. In germline, CDR1 is SGHRS, CDR2 YFSETQ. CDR3 size: 17 residues.

The chain joins TRBV6-5 to TRBJ1-1; D may be TRBD1 (6 bases). Looked up from germline, CDR1 is MNHEY and CDR2 is SVGAGI. The length of the CDR3 is 15 residues. Trimming stripped 2 bases from V and 0 bases from J, with 10 bases between. The CDR3 loop is CASSYEDRMNTEAFF. For the CDR3, the DNA is TGTGCCAGCAGTTACGAAGACAGGATGAACACTGAAGCTTTCTTT.

This clone has only a few counts. This rearrangement joins TRBV6-1 to TRBJ2-5; 11 bases line up with TRBD1. Germline trimming cut 7 bases from V and 5 bases from J; bases unmatched to any gene: 9. The CDR3 extends over 15 amino acids. Per germline, CDR1 MNHNS and CDR2 SASEGT. The CDR3 reads CASTKGQGAAETQYF. The CDR3 coding sequence is TGTGCCAGCACTAAAGGACAGGGGGCGGCGGAGACCCAGTACTTC.

J is TRBJ2-5 and V is TRBV10-2; 7 bases fit TRBD2. Trimming removed 2 bases from V and 3 bases from J; junction bases left unmatched: 3. This CDR3 is built from 14 residues. Germline V gene data show CDR1 as WSHSY and CDR2 as SAAADI. The CDR3 here is CASSERLAEETQYF. The CDR3 DNA reads as TGCGCCAGCAGTGAGAGGCTAGCGGAAGAGACCCAGTACTTC.

The CDR3 DNA follows: TGTGCCAGCAGTGAACATACAGGGCACGAGCAGTACTTC. It codes for CASSEHTGHEQYF. The chain uses TRBV25-1 and TRBJ2-7; D might be TRBD1 (6 bases). This CDR3 contains 13 residues. The V end was cut by 2 bases, the J end by 5 bases, with 10 bases between. The germline V gene has CDR1 MGHDK and CDR2 SYGVNS.

This chain joins TRBV19 and TRBJ1-3; possible D gene TRBD1, 5 bases. Germline CDR1 is LNHDA and CDR2 is SQIVND (reference sequence). The V gene lost 3 bases and the J gene lost 3 bases, with 9 bases spanning the gap. This CDR3 is built from 14 residues. In DNA, the CDR3 is TGTGCCAGTAGTATTCCCAGGGATGGAAACACCATATATTTT. Translated, it gives CASSIPRDGNTIYF. Filled out from reference TRBV19 and TRBJ1-3, the complete variable domain reads DGGITQSPKYLFRKEGQNVTLSCEQNLNHDAMYWYRQDPGQGLRLIYYSQIVNDFQKGDIAEGYSVSREKKESFPLTVTSAQKNPTAFYLCASSIPRDGNTIYFGEGSWLTVV.

V is TRBV5-1 and J is TRBJ1-2; the D gene is possibly TRBD1 (5 bases). The germline CDR1 and CDR2 sequences are SGHRS and YFSETQ. This CDR3 is 14 amino acids long. Trimming left V 0 bases short and J 4 bases short, with 10 bases between. The CDR3, as DNA: TGCGCCAGCAGCTTGGTCCAGGGAGGCTATGGCTACACCTTC. Translated: CASSLVQGGYGYTF.

The sample holds one count of this clone. This chain joins TRBV6-5 and TRBJ2-2; TRBD1 matches 7 bases. CDR1 MNHEY and CDR2 SVGAGI come from the germline V gene. The CDR3 has 14 residues. With V trimmed by 7 bases and J by 2 bases, 4 bases remained unmatched. The CDR3 region has the DNA TGTGCCAGCAAGACAGGGCCAAACACCGGGGAGCTGTTTTTT. Protein product: CASKTGPNTGELFF.

CDR3 protein: CASTGGGTIYTDTQYF. DNA for the CDR3: TGTGCCAGCACGGGCGGGGGGACGATTTACACAGATACGCAGTATTTT. The chain recombines TRBV25-1 with TRBJ2-3, with 8 bases aligning to TRBD2. The J segment lost 2 bases and the V segment lost 7 bases, leaving 11 bases of the junction unmatched. Germline V lookup: CDR1 MGHDK, CDR2 SYGVNS. CDR3 length equals 16 residues.

The chain links TRBV4-3 to TRBJ1-2; no clear D gene. The germline CDR1 and CDR2 sequences are LGHNA and YSLEER. The ends were cut back, 3 bases at V and 2 bases at J, with 4 bases in the middle. The length of the CDR3 is 12 residues. The CDR3 nucleotides read TGCGCCAGCAGCCACACAAACTATGGCTACACCTTC. This codes for CASSHTNYGYTF.

The J gene is TRBJ2-3, the V gene TRBV19; D gene unclear. In germline, CDR1 is LNHDA, CDR2 SQIVND (reference sequence). V lost 7 bases and J 4 bases, leaving 15 bases between the germline ends. There are 14 residues in the CDR3. The DNA of the CDR3 is TGTGCCAGTAAAGTGTCGGGTTTACCAGATACGCAGTATTTT. This gives the protein CASKVSGLPDTQYF.

The J gene is TRBJ2-2, the V gene TRBV6-5; 7 bases map to TRBD2. This CDR3 has 15 residues. Germline CDR1 MNHEY, CDR2 SVGAGI. V lost 0 bases to trimming and J lost 13 bases; unmatched junction nucleotides: 11. CDR3: CASSYSGVGQRGLFF. The DNA for the CDR3 is TGTGCCAGCAGTTACTCTGGTGTCGGCCAGCGGGGGCTGTTTTTT.

V gene TRBV11-2 combines with J gene TRBJ2-6, with 7 positions matching TRBD1. This CDR3 is built from 17 residues. Per the germline V gene, CDR1 is SGHAT and CDR2 is FQNNGV. V lost 5 bases to trimming and J lost 0 bases; unmatched junction nucleotides: 7. CDR3 loop: CASSPGTVGSGANVLTF. For the CDR3, the DNA is TGTGCCAGCAGCCCGGGGACAGTTGGCTCTGGGGCCAACGTCCTGACTTTC. Full variable domain (missing parts from reference TRBV11-2 and TRBJ2-6): EAGVAQSPRYKIIEKRQSVAFWCNPISGHATLYWYQQILGQGPKLLIQFQNNGVVDDSQLPKDRFSAERLKGVDSTLKIQPAKLEDSAVYLCASSPGTVGSGANVLTFGAGSRLTVL.

The V call is TRBV11-2, the J call TRBJ2-6; 13 bases are shared with TRBD2. With 5 bases clipped from V and 2 bases from J, the junction kept 6 bases outside the gene matches. The CDR3 covers 18 residues. The germline V gene has CDR1 SGHAT and CDR2 FQNNGV. For the CDR3, the DNA is TGTGCCAGCAGCCTGTCGGGACTAGCGGGACCTGGGGCCAACGTCCTGACTTTC. Encoded protein: CASSLSGLAGPGANVLTF. The whole variable domain, remainder taken from reference TRBV11-2 and TRBJ2-6, is EAGVAQSPRYKIIEKRQSVAFWCNPISGHATLYWYQQILGQGPKLLIQFQNNGVVDDSQLPKDRFSAERLKGVDSTLKIQPAKLEDSAVYLCASSLSGLAGPGANVLTFGAGSRLTVL.

The chain is built from TRBV7-2 and TRBJ2-3; 9 nucleotides agree with TRBD2. V gave up 0 bases and J gave up 6 bases; unmatched junction bases: 10. CDR1 is SGHTA and CDR2 is FQGNSA in the germline V gene. The CDR3 has 17 amino acids. Here the CDR3 DNA reads TGTGCCAGCAGCTTAGCGCCTGGGCGGGGGGGCCGGGATACGCAGTATTTT. Amino acid sequence: CASSLAPGRGGRDTQYF. The variable domain in full, with the rest retrieved from reference TRBV7-2 and TRBJ2-3, is GAGVSQSPSNKVTEKGKDVELRCDPISGHTALYWYRQSLGQGLEFLIYFQGNSAPDKSGLPSDRFSAERTGGSVSTLTIQRTQQEDSAVYLCASSLAPGRGGRDTQYFGPGTRLTVL.

The chain has TRBV29-1 and TRBJ2-3; 8 nucleotides agree with TRBD2. Germline loops: CDR1 SQVTM, CDR2 ANQGSEA. The V gene end was trimmed by 7 bases and the J gene end by 0 bases; junction bases not matched to a gene: 12. CDR3 size: 16 residues. The CDR3 nucleotides are TGCAGCGCCTCCGCAAGGCTAGCGGGCAGCACAGATACGCAGTATTTT. Protein product: CSASARLAGSTDTQYF.